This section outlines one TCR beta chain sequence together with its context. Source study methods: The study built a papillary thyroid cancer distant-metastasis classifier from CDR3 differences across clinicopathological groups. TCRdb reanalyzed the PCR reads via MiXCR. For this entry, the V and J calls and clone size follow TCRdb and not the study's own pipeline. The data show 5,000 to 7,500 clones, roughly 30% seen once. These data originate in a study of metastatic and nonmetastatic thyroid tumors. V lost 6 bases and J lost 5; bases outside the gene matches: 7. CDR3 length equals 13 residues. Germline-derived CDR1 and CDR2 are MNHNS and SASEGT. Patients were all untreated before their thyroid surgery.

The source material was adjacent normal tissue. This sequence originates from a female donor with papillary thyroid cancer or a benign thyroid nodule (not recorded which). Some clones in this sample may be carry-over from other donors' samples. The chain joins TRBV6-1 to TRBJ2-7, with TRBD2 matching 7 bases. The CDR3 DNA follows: TGTGCCAGCAGGGAGCGGGACTGGGACGAGCAGTACTTC. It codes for CASRERDWDEQYF.